A single sample gave rise to the 8 T cell receptor beta chains below, sequenced in a study of blood T cell repertoires in COVID-19. Data came from immunoSEQ multiplex PCR; TCRdb stores just in-frame clones and leaves some out. Altogether more than 200,000 clones are present, 65% to 90% being singletons, with the ten largest covering roughly 11%. Material for sequencing was peripheral blood. The receptors originated from a man aged 45-65 years with COVID-19, enrolled during active disease.

The chain links TRBV7-3 to TRBJ2-1, with 9 bases matching TRBD1. V was pared by 4 bases and J by 6 bases, with 7 bases of the junction left unmatched. Germline V gene lookup returns CDR1 SGHTA and CDR2 FQGTGA. The CDR3 totals 15 residues. CDR3 sequence: CASSSPGQGFNEQFF. CDR3 DNA sequence: TGTGCCAGCAGCTCGCCGGGACAGGGTTTCAATGAGCAGTTCTTC.

The chain links TRBV9 to TRBJ1-5, with TRBD1 as a possible D gene (5 bases). The germline V and J ends were trimmed by 4 bases and 1 base, with 6 bases remaining between them. The germline V gene encodes CDR1 SGDLS and CDR2 YYNGEE. The CDR3 runs 13 residues. The chain's CDR3 is CASSRGSNQPQHF. The CDR3, as DNA: TGTGCCAGCAGCAGGGGCAGCAATCAGCCCCAGCATTTT. Supplemented by reference TRBV9 and TRBJ1-5, the full variable domain reads DSGVTQTPKHLITATGQRVTLRCSPRSGDLSVYWYQQSLDQGLQFLIQYYNGEERAKGNILERFSAQQFPDLHSELNLSSLELGDSALYFCASSRGSNQPQHFGDGTRLSIL.

V is TRBV7-2 and J is TRBJ2-3; D perhaps matches TRBD2 (6 bases). This CDR3 is built from 17 residues. V was cut by 2 bases and J by 1 base, with 16 bases left in between. Germline CDR1 is SGHTA and CDR2 is FQGNSA. CDR3 sequence reads: CASSLPGRRGRTDTQYF. In DNA form, the CDR3 reads TGTGCCAGCAGCTTACCCGGTCGGCGGGGACGCACAGATACGCAGTATTTT.

V usage is TRBV5-5 and J usage is TRBJ2-7, with D tentatively TRBD2 (6 bases). This CDR3 is 15 amino acids long. V was pared by 4 bases and J by 1 base, with 15 bases between. Per germline, CDR1 SGHKS and CDR2 YYEKEE (reference sequence). CDR3 coding DNA: TGTGCCAGCAGCCTAGGTCCTCGGGAGTCCTACGAGCAGTACTTC. Residues: CASSLGPRESYEQYF.

The genes are TRBV5-8 and TRBJ1-5, with a possible D match to TRBD1 (5 bases). The CDR3 contains 15 residues. With 3 bases removed from V and 4 bases from J, the gap between germline ends came to 14 bases. CDR1 SGHTS and CDR2 YDEGEE come from the germline V gene. The CDR3 DNA is TGTGCCAGCAGCTCCACCGCCGGGGGGAATCAGCCCCAGCATTTT. This gives the protein CASSSTAGGNQPQHF.

The chain combines TRBV28 with TRBJ2-6; no firm D call. The CDR3 contains 15 residues. V dropped 2 bases and J dropped 0 bases, with 5 bases sitting between them. Per the germline V gene, CDR1 is MDHEN and CDR2 is SYDVKM. Here the CDR3 DNA reads TGTGCCAGCAGTTTACCGGGCTCTGGGGCCAACGTCCTGACTTTC. Its translation is CASSLPGSGANVLTF. The full variable domain, completed using reference TRBV28 and TRBJ2-6, is DVKVTQSSRYLVKRTGEKVFLECVQDMDHENMFWYRQDPGLGLRLIYFSYDVKMKEKGDIPEGYSVSREKKERFSLILESASTNQTSMYLCASSLPGSGANVLTFGAGSRLTVL.

This rearrangement joins TRBV21-1 to TRBJ1-6; TRBD1 is the table's D call and was not checked against the DNA. TRBV21-1 is recorded as a pseudogene. The CDR3 has 18 residues. The CDR3 nucleotides are TGTGCCAGCCGACACTGTCTACCATTCAGCTCCTATAATTCACCCCTCCACTTT. It encodes CASRHCLPFSSYNSPLHF.

The chain links TRBV2 to TRBJ2-5, with 7 nucleotides matching TRBD2. Trimming removed 6 bases from V and 0 bases from J; junction bases left unmatched: 4. Germline CDR1 and CDR2: SNHLY and FYNNEI. CDR3 length: 14 amino acids. CDR3 sequence reads: CASSAGVYQETQYF. CDR3 DNA sequence: TGTGCCAGCAGCGCGGGGGTGTACCAAGAGACCCAGTACTTC. The whole variable domain, filled in from reference TRBV2 and TRBJ2-5, reads EPEVTQTPSHQVTQMGQEVILRCVPISNHLYFYWYRQILGQKVEFLVSFYNNEISEKSEIFDDQFSVERPDGSNFTLKIRSTKLEDSAMYFCASSAGVYQETQYFGPGTRLLVL.